What follows is one T cell receptor beta chain and its context. The antigen is not known. The source of the sample is a study of response to subunit inactivated influenza vaccine. This CDR3 is 17 amino acids long. Trimming stripped 2 bases from V and 3 bases from J, with 18 bases between. Per germline, CDR1 LGHNA and CDR2 YSLEER. Study-wide findings and caveats: The study's authors posited that every seasonal influenza vaccination enlists few new T cells.

TCRdb re-analysed the RT-PCR reads in MiXCR, keeping a single row per CDR3 protein. The table lists about 570,000 distinct CDR3 sequences, 10% to 12% of them singletons. These data also featured in a second study, about T cells expressing NK-cell markers. This second study notes: cDNA encoding TCR beta was synthesized via 5'RACE template switching incorporating UMIs. Sorted CD3+CD56-NKG2C+, CD3+CD56+NKG2C- and CD3+CD56+NKG2C+ T cells were the source of the TCR beta repertoires. Also leading the CD3+CD56-NKG2C+ fraction in a handful of donors were these clonotypes. Whether expanded NKG2C+ T cell clones recognized HCMV stayed uncertain.

Material: PBMCs from blood, obtained on the day of vaccination. This sequence originates from a man aged 50-59 years who received an inactivated influenza vaccine. The V call is TRBV4-3, the J call TRBJ2-3, with D possibly TRBD2 on 6 matching bases. CDR3 DNA sequence: TGCGCCAGCAGCCAAACAGAGTCGGGACTGACTACAGATACGCAGTATTTT. Protein product: CASSQTESGLTTDTQYF.